Shown below are 16 T cell receptor beta chains from a single sample sequenced in a study of T cell responses to AZD1222 COVID-19 vaccine. The protocol was immunoSEQ multiplex PCR, while the TCRdb copy is restricted to in-frame clones and leaves out a portion. The sample records 100,000 to 150,000 clones, about 90% being singletons. Sequencing was performed on peripheral blood, taken on day 0 of AZD1222 vaccination. All receptors come from an adult in good health.

The V call is TRBV5-1, the J call TRBJ1-5; D unresolved. This CDR3 has 15 amino acids. The germline V gene encodes CDR1 SGHRS and CDR2 YFSETQ. Between the trimmed V and J ends, which lost 1 base and 3 bases, there was a span of 11 bases. The CDR3 DNA follows: TGCGCCAGCAGCTTGAATTCAGAATTCAATCAGCCCCAGCATTTT. Translating gives CASSLNSEFNQPQHF. The whole variable domain, remainder taken from reference TRBV5-1 and TRBJ1-5, is KAGVTQTPRYLIKTRGQQVTLSCSPISGHRSVSWYQQTPGQGLQFLFEYFSETQRNKGNFPGRFSGRQFSNSRSEMNVSTLELGDSALYLCASSLNSEFNQPQHFGDGTRLSIL.

The chain joins TRBV27 to TRBJ1-4; a weak D match, TRBD1 (6 bases). Germline CDR1 reads MNHEY; CDR2 reads SMNVEV (reference sequence). The CDR3 length is 17 residues. V lost 5 bases and J 0 bases, leaving 16 bases between the germline ends. The CDR3 protein is CASSPSRGRPTNEKLFF. CDR3 nucleotides: TGTGCCAGCAGTCCTTCTCGGGGGCGTCCAACTAATGAAAAACTGTTTTTT. Full variable domain (remainder filled in from reference TRBV27 and TRBJ1-4): EAQVTQNPRYLITVTGKKLTVTCSQNMNHEYMSWYRQDPGLGLRQIYYSMNVEVTDKGDVPEGYKVSRKEKRNFPLILESPSPNQTSLYFCASSPSRGRPTNEKLFFGSGTQLSVL.

The rearrangement joins TRBV12-3 or TRBV12-4 to TRBJ1-5; the match to TRBD1 covers 8 bases. The CDR3 has 13 residues. Trimming took 5 bases from V and 7 from J; bases not matched to a gene: 4. CDR3 in amino acids: CASSEQGVQPQHF. The CDR3 DNA reads TGTGCCAGCAGTGAACAGGGGGTACAGCCCCAGCATTTT.

This sequence joins TRBV12-3 or TRBV12-4 and TRBJ1-4, with D hard to call. V was trimmed by 7 bases and J by 5 bases, leaving 11 bases between them. The CDR3 extends over 13 amino acids. As DNA, the CDR3 is TGTGCCAGCATGCCAGAGATAAATGAAAAACTGTTTTTT. This sequence encodes CASMPEINEKLFF.

The V gene is TRBV20-1, the J gene TRBJ1-1; D might be TRBD1 (5 bases). The CDR3 runs 12 residues. V was pared by 3 bases and J by 3 bases, with 8 bases between. Germline V gene data show CDR1 as DFQATT and CDR2 as SNEGSKA (reference sequence). CDR3: CSASSGDTEAFF. CDR3 bases: TGCAGTGCTAGTTCGGGGGACACTGAAGCTTTCTTT.

V and J are TRBV29-1 and TRBJ1-2; perhaps TRBD1 as D (5 bases). V was shortened by 4 bases and J by 1 base, with 7 bases between the two germline ends. CDR1 and CDR2 from the germline V gene are SQVTM and ANQGSEA. CDR3 length: 12 residues. CDR3 sequence: CSVAQGNYGYTF. The CDR3 DNA sequence: TGCAGCGTTGCCCAGGGTAACTATGGCTACACCTTC.

The rearrangement uses TRBV5-1 and TRBJ2-7; TRBD2 is a possible D gene (6 bases). The germline gives CDR1 SGHRS, CDR2 YFSETQ. This CDR3 contains 13 residues. V gave up 5 bases and J gave up 2 bases, with 11 bases separating them. DNA of the CDR3: TGCGCCAGCAGGGAGGGCCCTACCTACGAGCAGTACTTC. Its translation: CASREGPTYEQYF.

The gene calls are TRBV9 and TRBJ2-1; weak D call: TRBD2 (6 bases). CDR3 length equals 16 residues. V was clipped by 0 bases and J by 2 bases, with 12 bases between them. Germline assignment: CDR1 SGDLS and CDR2 YYNGEE. CDR3 nucleotides: TGTGCCAGCAGCGTAGCTGGGGACTCAGCCTACAATGAGCAGTTCTTC. Residues: CASSVAGDSAYNEQFF.

The genes are TRBV5-4 and TRBJ2-3; 7 bases match TRBD2. The V segment lost 3 bases and the J segment 0 bases; nucleotides outside the gene matches: 7. This CDR3 comprises 16 residues. CDR1 SGHNT and CDR2 YYREEE come from the germline V gene (reference sequence). Written as DNA, the CDR3 is TGTGCCAGCAGCTGGGGGGGGACGGGGAGCACAGATACGCAGTATTTT. It translates to CASSWGGTGSTDTQYF.

Here the CDR3 reads CAWNRRGETQYF. CDR3 nucleotide sequence: TGTGCCTGGAATAGACGCGGCGAGACCCAGTACTTC. The V gene is TRBV30, the J gene TRBJ2-5; D ambiguous. CDR1 is GTSNPN, CDR2 SVGIG, per germline (reference sequence). This CDR3 spans 12 amino acids. The V end was cut by 4 bases, the J end by 5 bases, with 11 bases between.

The V and J genes are TRBV24-1 and TRBJ1-2; D might be TRBD1 (5 bases). The CDR3 runs 13 residues. Trimming removed 6 bases at V and 4 bases at J, with 11 bases between. Germline lookup yields CDR1 KGHDR and CDR2 SFDVKD. CDR3 sequence: CATSPRGGYGYTF. The CDR3 DNA follows: TGTGCCACCAGTCCCCGCGGGGGCTATGGCTACACCTTC.

This clone was seen a single time. The chain recombines TRBV27 with TRBJ1-3; no firm D call. With 8 bases removed from V and 4 bases from J, the gap between germline ends came to 9 bases. Germline CDR1 reads MNHEY; CDR2 reads SMNVEV (reference sequence). The CDR3 contains 12 residues. Written as DNA, the CDR3 is TGTGCCAGCGGCGATAGGGGAAACACCATATATTTT. Translating it yields CASGDRGNTIYF.

As to this clone: At one of its ends the junction is not consistent with the germline gene, which may arise from a read error. V usage is TRBV6-6 and J usage is TRBJ2-7; the D gene is possibly TRBD1 (5 bases). Germline V lookup: CDR1 MNHNY, CDR2 SVGAGI (reference sequence). This CDR3 contains 11 residues. The DNA of the CDR3 is TGTGCCAGCAGTTACATTGACAGATTGGACTTC. As protein: CASSYIDRLDF.

This chain joins TRBV7-9 and TRBJ2-4; 10 bases fit TRBD2. V dropped 0 bases and J dropped 13; count of bases not matched to a gene: 6. The CDR3 is 14 residues long. CDR1 is SEHNR and CDR2 is FQNEAQ in the germline V gene (reference sequence). This CDR3 reads CASSLAKDSGGQYF. Here the CDR3 DNA reads TGTGCCAGCAGCTTAGCGAAGGATAGCGGGGGGCAGTACTTC.

The V call is TRBV19, the J call TRBJ2-3, with a weak D call TRBD2 (6 bases). Trimming stripped 8 bases from V and 2 bases from J, with 8 bases between. CDR1 is LNHDA, CDR2 SQIVND, per germline (reference sequence). This CDR3 spans 12 amino acids. CDR3 nucleotide sequence: TGTGCCAGTCGCGGGGACACAGATACGCAGTATTTT. Protein product: CASRGDTDTQYF.

The V call is TRBV12-3 or TRBV12-4, the J call TRBJ2-6, with 11 bases matching TRBD1. J lost 12 bases, V lost 3 bases, and 1 base had no gene match. The CDR3 covers 13 residues. In nucleotides, the CDR3 is TGTGCCAGCAGTTTGGGACAGGGGGGCGTCCTGACTTTC. Translation: CASSLGQGGVLTF.